A selection of T cell receptor beta chains follows, all from one sample in a study of blood T cell repertoires in COVID-19. TCRdb's table, derived via immunoSEQ multiplex PCR, lists solely in-frame clones and lacks some. This sample has hundreds of thousands of clones, with about 83% found just once. The specimen was PBMCs or T cells enriched from blood (not recorded which). The receptors derive from a woman aged 45-65 years who had recovered from COVID-19. The CDR3 runs from the conserved cysteine through the conserved F or W. The order of the fields is clone size, J gene, D gene, V gene, CDR3 protein, CDR3 DNA. The D gene is left open where the match is weak. Clone sizes are given selectively: once, few, many, or a class where the clone is expanded.

>.|TRBJ2-7|TRBD2|TRBV4-3
CASSQDRTSENYEQYF
TGCGCCAGCAGCCAAGATCGAACTAGCGAAAACTACGAGCAGTACTTC
>.|TRBJ1-1|.|TRBV27
CASSLSPLDRRNTEAFF
TGTGCCAGCAGTTTATCGCCCCTAGACAGGAGGAACACTGAAGCTTTCTTT
>.|TRBJ1-1|.|TRBV4-1
CASSQDGQLRAFF
TGCGCCAGCAGCCAAGATGGTCAGCTCAGGGCTTTCTTT
>.|TRBJ2-3|TRBD2|TRBV24-1
CATSGTGTSGGTDTQYF
TGTGCCACCAGTGGTACCGGGACTAGCGGTGGCACAGATACGCAGTATTTT
>.|TRBJ1-4|TRBD1|TRBV5-1
CASSVDRGSGEKLFF
TGCGCCAGCAGCGTCGACAGGGGTTCGGGTGAAAAACTGTTTTTT
>.|TRBJ1-1|TRBD1|TRBV7-9
CASSTRTGVNTEAFF
TGTGCCAGCAGCACGAGGACAGGGGTGAACACTGAAGCTTTCTTT
>.|TRBJ1-3|.|TRBV19
CASSLGGIRGNTIYF
TGTGCCAGTAGTCTGGGGGGAATTCGCGGAAACACCATATATTTT
>.|TRBJ1-4|.|TRBV5-5
CASSSSPSGLPEKLFF
TGTGCCAGCAGCTCGAGCCCCAGTGGGCTTCCGGAAAAACTGTTTTTT
>.|TRBJ2-7|TRBD2|TRBV12-5
CASGLVLRRGPGLAGYEQYF
TGTGCTAGTGGTTTGGTACTTAGGCGAGGACCGGGACTAGCGGGGTACGAGCAGTACTTC
>.|TRBJ2-7|.|TRBV7-2
CASSIPGLQAYEQYF
TGTGCCAGCAGCATACCGGGACTGCAAGCCTACGAGCAGTACTTC
>.|TRBJ1-2|.|TRBV25-1
CASSFRTEVGYTF
TGTGCCAGCAGTTTCAGGACGGAGGTTGGCTACACCTTC
>.|TRBJ2-1|TRBD2|TRBV29-1
CSVEDTRTSYEQFF
TGCAGCGTTGAAGACACTCGGACTAGTTATGAGCAGTTCTTC
>few|TRBJ1-2|.|TRBV29-1
CSVAVAGYGYTF
TGCAGCGTTGCGGTGGCAGGCTATGGCTACACCTTC
>few|TRBJ2-5|.|TRBV6-5
CASNVQGGETQYF
TGTGCCAGCAATGTACAGGGAGGGGAGACCCAGTACTTC
>.|TRBJ2-3|.|TRBV21-1
CASSKGGGGRAGASDTQYF
TGTGCCAGCAGCAAAGGCGGCGGTGGCAGGGCAGGAGCGTCAGATACGCAGTATTTT
>.|TRBJ2-3|.|TRBV7-3
CASRPRTEDTQYF
TGTGCCAGCAGGCCCCGGACTGAGGATACGCAGTATTTT
>.|TRBJ2-7|TRBD1|TRBV3-1/TRBV3-2
CASSPWDRPYEQYF
TGTGCCAGCAGCCCCTGGGACAGGCCCTACGAGCAGTACTTC
>.|TRBJ1-2|.|TRBV11-2
CASYGAGLGYTF
TGTGCCAGTTATGGAGCAGGGCTCGGCTACACCTTC
>once|TRBJ1-5|TRBD1|TRBV2
CASSSRTGLGQPQHF
TGTGCCAGCAGTAGTAGGACAGGACTCGGTCAGCCCCAGCATTTT
>.|TRBJ1-2|TRBD1|TRBV7-9
CASSSGQLYGYTF
TGTGCCAGCAGCTCGGGACAGCTCTATGGCTACACCTTC
>.|TRBJ2-5|.|TRBV9
CASSVTNQETQYF
TGTGCCAGCAGCGTCACTAACCAAGAGACCCAGTACTTC
>.|TRBJ2-5|.|TRBV19
CASSMFPGETQYF
TGTGCCAGTAGTATGTTCCCCGGAGAGACCCAGTACTTC
>once|TRBJ1-1|TRBD1|TRBV18
CASSRQGWGTEAFF
TGTGCCAGCTCACGACAGGGTTGGGGCACTGAAGCTTTCTTT
>.|TRBJ1-4|TRBD1|TRBV7-6
CASSLAPGQGANEKLFF
TGTGCCAGCAGCTTAGCGCCGGGACAGGGGGCGAATGAAAAACTGTTTTTT
>.|TRBJ2-3|TRBD2|TRBV7-3
CASSLKGATSGGASTDTQYF
TGTGCCAGCAGCTTAAAGGGGGCTACTAGCGGGGGTGCTAGCACAGATACGCAGTATTTT
>.|TRBJ1-1|.|TRBV18
CASAPGGNTEAFF
TGTGCCAGCGCCCCGGGAGGGAACACTGAAGCTTTCTTT
>.|TRBJ1-4|.|TRBV6-5
CASSLDRSGKLFF
TGTGCCAGCAGCCTAGACAGGTCTGGAAAACTGTTTTTT
>.|TRBJ1-6|TRBD1|TRBV7-2
CASSFNRGNSPLHF
TGTGCCAGCAGCTTTAACAGGGGGAACTCACCCCTCCACTTT
>.|TRBJ1-1|.|TRBV14
CASSQDLLQVEAFF
TGTGCCAGCAGCCAAGATCTCTTACAGGTTGAAGCTTTCTTT
>.|TRBJ2-1|.|TRBV6-5
CASRGTSSYNEQFF
TGTGCCAGCAGGGGCACCTCCTCCTACAATGAGCAGTTCTTC
>.|TRBJ1-5|.|TRBV30
CAWEDSFNQPQHF
TGTGCCTGGGAGGACAGCTTCAATCAGCCCCAGCATTTT
>once|TRBJ2-5|TRBD2|TRBV7-6
CASSALLGGRYETQYF
TGTGCCAGCAGCGCCCTACTGGGCGGGAGGTACGAGACCCAGTACTTC
>.|TRBJ2-3|TRBD1|TRBV30
CAWARDSSTDTQYF
TGTGCCTGGGCCCGGGACAGTAGCACAGATACGCAGTATTTT
>few|TRBJ1-1|.|TRBV19
CASRVPGNTEAFF
TGTGCCAGTAGGGTACCAGGGAACACTGAAGCTTTCTTT
>.|TRBJ2-3|TRBD1|TRBV7-3
CASSLTGQGTDTQYF
TGTGCCAGCAGCTTAACAGGACAGGGCACAGATACGCAGTATTTT
>.|TRBJ2-1|TRBD1|TRBV7-9
CASGRDRETYNEQFF
TGTGCCAGCGGGAGAGACAGGGAGACCTACAATGAGCAGTTCTTC
>.|TRBJ1-1|.|TRBV4-1
CASSPQMNTEAFF
TGCGCCAGCAGCCCCCAGATGAACACTGAAGCTTTCTTT
>once|TRBJ1-5|TRBD1|TRBV28
CASSPWGTGDQPQHF
TGTGCCAGCAGCCCATGGGGGACAGGGGATCAGCCCCAGCATTTT
>few|TRBJ2-3|.|TRBV7-2
CASSWGLLGDTQYF
TGTGCCAGCAGCTGGGGACTCCTCGGAGATACGCAGTATTTT
>few|TRBJ1-5|.|TRBV4-3
CASSQAGASNQPQHF
TGCGCCAGCAGCCAAGCAGGGGCGAGCAATCAGCCCCAGCATTTT
>.|TRBJ1-5|.|TRBV28
CASSLGGARNGQPQHF
TGTGCCAGCAGTTTAGGGGGGGCCAGGAATGGTCAGCCCCAGCATTTT
>.|TRBJ2-3|TRBD1|TRBV9
CASSVGSGGQGARVTDTQYF
TGTGCCAGCAGCGTAGGAAGCGGGGGACAGGGGGCGCGGGTCACAGATACGCAGTATTTT
>once|TRBJ2-7|TRBD2|TRBV4-1
CASSQGSGSTYEQYF
TGCGCCAGCAGCCAAGGTAGCGGGAGTACTTACGAGCAGTACTTC
>.|TRBJ1-1|.|TRBV12-3/TRBV12-4
CASTSTGNTEAFF
TGTGCCAGCACCTCGACAGGGAACACTGAAGCTTTCTTT
>once|TRBJ2-1|TRBD2|TRBV28
CASSSTGTSGNNEQFF
TGTGCCAGCAGTAGCACCGGGACTAGCGGAAACAATGAGCAGTTCTTC
>.|TRBJ1-1|.|TRBV7-8
CASSFRLQVIPNTEAFF
TGTGCCAGCAGCTTTCGGCTCCAGGTCATCCCGAACACTGAAGCTTTCTTT
>once|TRBJ1-5|.|TRBV29-1
CSGVLVARNSNQPQHF
TGCAGCGGTGTCCTCGTGGCAAGAAATAGCAATCAGCCCCAGCATTTT
>once|TRBJ1-2|.|TRBV18
CASSRGDGYTF
TGTGCCAGCTCACGGGGGGATGGCTACACCTTC
>.|TRBJ2-3|TRBD1|TRBV5-1
CASSGQFSDTQYF
TGCGCCAGCTCGGGACAGTTCTCAGATACGCAGTATTTT